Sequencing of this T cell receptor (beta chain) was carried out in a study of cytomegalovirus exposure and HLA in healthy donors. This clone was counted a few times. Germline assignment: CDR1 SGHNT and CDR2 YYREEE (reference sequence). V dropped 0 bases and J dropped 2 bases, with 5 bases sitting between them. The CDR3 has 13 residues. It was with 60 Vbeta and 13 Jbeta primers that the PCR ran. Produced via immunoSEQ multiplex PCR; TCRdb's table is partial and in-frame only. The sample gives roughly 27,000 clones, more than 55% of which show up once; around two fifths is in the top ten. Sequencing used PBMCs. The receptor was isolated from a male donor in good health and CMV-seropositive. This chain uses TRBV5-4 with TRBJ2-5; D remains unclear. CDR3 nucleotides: TGTGCCAGCAGCTTGGTAGATCAAGAGACCCAGTACTTC. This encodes CASSLVDQETQYF.